The entry below gives a single T cell receptor (beta chain) sequence along with its context. Its antigen is unknown. The data derive from a study of T cell responses to AZD1222 COVID-19 vaccine. Trimming pared 0 bases from V and 4 bases from J, leaving 4 bases between. Germline-derived CDR1 and CDR2 are MNHEY and SVGAGI. The CDR3 consists of 12 residues. Findings and caveats of the study: The number of AZD1222 recipients seropositive at baseline was only five to seven. Repertoires were obtained solely post-peak T cell response. Along spike, vaccine-associated CD4 TCRs were found throughout, with dominance at 160-218 and 743-854. Compared with day 0, the breadth and depth of the Spike-specific TCR repertoire rose significantly after two doses of AZD1222.

Libraries were prepared by immunoSEQ multiplex PCR; TCRdb keeps only in-frame clonotypes and omits some of them. Altogether 85,000 to 130,000 clones are present, around nine tenths being singletons, with the ten largest covering roughly 3.3%. The chain combines TRBV6-5 with TRBJ2-7; D not resolved. The sample consisted of peripheral blood, taken 28 days after the second dose of the MenACWY control vaccine. This TCR derives from an adult who received the MenACWY meningococcal vaccine as a control. Written as DNA, the CDR3 is TGTGCCAGCAGTTACTCCCGATACGAGCAGTACTTC. It encodes CASSYSRYEQYF.